The 16 T cell receptor beta chains below all came from one sample that was sequenced in a study of cytomegalovirus exposure and HLA in healthy donors. Profiled with immunoSEQ multiplex PCR; TCRdb holds only in-frame clones, not every one. Of about 250,000 clones in the sample, about 90% were seen once. Sequencing was performed on PBMCs. The receptors shown here come from a man aged 18 to 29 in good health and CMV-seropositive.

The chain couples TRBV29-1 to TRBJ1-1; D gene unclear. V was trimmed by 3 bases and J by 6 bases, leaving 8 bases between them. Looked up from germline, CDR1 is SQVTM and CDR2 is ANQGSEA. This CDR3 spans 11 amino acids. The CDR3 DNA reads as TGCAGCGTTGAGACTGGGCCTGAAGCTTTCTTT. Encoded protein: CSVETGPEAFF.

The chain joins TRBV16 to TRBJ2-7; D ambiguous. Between the trimmed V and J ends, which lost 4 bases and 7 bases, there was a span of 14 bases. CDR3 size: 13 residues. Germline CDR1 reads KGHSY; CDR2 reads FQNENV. The CDR3 sequence is CASSPLANDEQYF. CDR3 nucleotides: TGTGCCAGCAGCCCCCTTGCAAACGATGAGCAGTACTTC. The full variable domain, in which reference TRBV16 and TRBJ2-7 provide the parts outside the CDR3, is GEEVAQTPKHLVRGEGQKAKLYCAPIKGHSYVFWYQQVLKNEFKFLISFQNENVFDETGMPKERFSAKCLPNSPCSLEIQATKLEDSAVYFCASSPLANDEQYFGPGTRLTVT.

V gene TRBV19 combines with J gene TRBJ2-7; D ambiguous. CDR3 length equals 13 residues. Germline-derived CDR1 and CDR2 are LNHDA and SQIVND (reference sequence). V lost 3 bases, J lost 1 base, and 7 bases lay in between. CDR3 in amino acids: CASSMGSSYEQYF. The CDR3 DNA follows: TGTGCCAGTAGTATGGGTAGTTCCTACGAGCAGTACTTC.

This clone was recorded a few times. The V and J genes are TRBV30 and TRBJ1-2, with 9 bases fitting TRBD1. V dropped 3 bases and J dropped 8; count of bases not matched to a gene: 4. Germline V lookup: CDR1 GTSNPN, CDR2 SVGIG (reference sequence). The CDR3 has 12 residues. CDR3 DNA: TGTGCCTGGAGCAACAGGGGGCGAGGCTACACCTTC. Its translation is CAWSNRGRGYTF. Variable domain in full (rest from reference TRBV30 and TRBJ1-2): SQTIHQWPATLVQPVGSPLSLECTVEGTSNPNLYWYRQAAGRGLQLLFYSVGIGQISSEVPQNLSASRPQDRQFILSSKKLLLSDSGFYLCAWSNRGRGYTFGSGTRLTVV.

The V call is TRBV5-5, the J call TRBJ2-7, with 9 bases fitting TRBD1. Germline CDR1 and CDR2: SGHKS and YYEKEE (reference sequence). This CDR3 region has 15 residues. The trim removed 3 bases at V and 4 bases at J, leaving 8 bases unmatched. The CDR3 sequence: CASSSDRGRLYEQYF. CDR3 sequence (DNA): TGTGCCAGCAGCTCGGACAGGGGAAGGCTGTACGAGCAGTACTTC.

The chain recombines TRBV5-1 with TRBJ2-7, with TRBD2 matching 11 bases. CDR3 length: 17 residues. The V gene end was trimmed by 0 bases and the J gene end by 5 bases; junction bases not matched to a gene: 10. Per the germline V gene, CDR1 is SGHRS and CDR2 is YFSETQ. The CDR3, as DNA: TGCGCCAGCAGCTTGGGGGGATTAGCGGGAGGGCCGGACGAGCAGTACTTC. The encoded protein is CASSLGGLAGGPDEQYF.

The chain employs TRBV28 and TRBJ1-2; TRBD1 matches at 7 bases. CDR3 length: 13 amino acids. The germline CDR1 and CDR2 sequences are MDHEN and SYDVKM. With 3 bases clipped from V and 4 bases from J, the junction kept 2 bases outside the gene matches. CDR3 nucleotide sequence: TGTGCCAGCAGTTTGGGACAGACCTATGGCTACACCTTC. It is translated as CASSLGQTYGYTF.

The rearrangement joins TRBV5-6 to TRBJ1-3; D not certain. V lost 5 bases, J lost 0 bases, and 15 bases lay in between. Germline V gene sequence: CDR1 SGHDT, CDR2 YYEEEE. The CDR3 has 16 amino acids. The CDR3 here is CASRGAGSDSGNTIYF. The CDR3 nucleotides are TGTGCCAGCAGGGGTGCAGGATCCGACTCTGGAAACACCATATATTTT. Drawing the rest from reference TRBV5-6 and TRBJ1-3, the complete variable domain is DAGVTQSPTHLIKTRGQQVTLRCSPKSGHDTVSWYQQALGQGPQFIFQYYEEEERQRGNFPDRFSGHQFPNYSSELNVNALLLGDSALYLCASRGAGSDSGNTIYFGEGSWLTVV.

The chain carries TRBV6-5 and TRBJ2-5, with 7 bases identical to TRBD1. The CDR3 is made up of 16 amino acids. Trimming cost V 4 bases and J 1 base; bases outside gene matches: 9. Germline CDR1 and CDR2: MNHEY and SVGAGI. The DNA for the CDR3 is TGTGCCAGCAGTTTTAGGACAGGTTTGGGCCAAGAGACCCAGTACTTC. Amino acids: CASSFRTGLGQETQYF.

The V gene is TRBV11-2, the J gene TRBJ2-1; D is perhaps TRBD2 (6 bases). This CDR3 comprises 15 residues. Germline V CDR1 and CDR2: SGHAT, FQNNGV. The germline V and J ends were trimmed by 0 bases and 0 bases, with 6 bases remaining between them. The CDR3 nucleotides read TGTGCCAGCAGCTTAGACGGGAGCTCCTACAATGAGCAGTTCTTC. This encodes CASSLDGSSYNEQFF. Variable domain in full (rest from reference TRBV11-2 and TRBJ2-1): EAGVAQSPRYKIIEKRQSVAFWCNPISGHATLYWYQQILGQGPKLLIQFQNNGVVDDSQLPKDRFSAERLKGVDSTLKIQPAKLEDSAVYLCASSLDGSSYNEQFFGPGTRLTVL.

The V and J genes are TRBV7-2 and TRBJ1-2, with 8 bases lining up with TRBD1. The J segment lost 5 bases and the V segment lost 2 bases, leaving 1 base of the junction unmatched. The CDR3 is 13 residues long. The germline CDR1 and CDR2 sequences are SGHTA and FQGNSA. The CDR3 loop reads CASSLQGAYGYTF. DNA for the CDR3: TGTGCCAGCAGCTTACAGGGGGCGTATGGCTACACCTTC.

CDR3 residues: CASSLARGLNTGELFF. CDR3 coding DNA: TGTGCCAGCAGCTTAGCCCGGGGGCTAAACACCGGGGAGCTGTTTTTT. The V and J genes are TRBV11-3 and TRBJ2-2, with D possibly called TRBD1 or TRBD2 (6 bases each). The germline V gene has CDR1 SGHNT and CDR2 YENEEA. V lost 1 base, J lost 2 bases, and 11 bases lay in between. The CDR3 totals 16 residues.

The chain uses TRBV7-9 and TRBJ2-3; TRBD1 aligns across 9 bases. In germline, CDR1 is SEHNR, CDR2 FQNEAQ (reference sequence). The V and J ends lost 4 bases and 4 bases, in that order; junction bases with no gene match: 6. The CDR3 extends over 15 amino acids. In nucleotides, the CDR3 is TGTGCCAGCAGCTCCGGGACAGGGCTCCCAGATACGCAGTATTTT. Translating gives CASSSGTGLPDTQYF.

The rearrangement uses TRBV6-5 and TRBJ2-7, with 9 bases fitting TRBD2. With V trimmed by 0 bases and J by 3 bases, 3 bases remained unmatched. CDR3 size: 15 residues. The germline V gene has CDR1 MNHEY and CDR2 SVGAGI. CDR3 amino acids: CASSYSGSGGYEQYF. Here the CDR3 DNA reads TGTGCCAGCAGTTACTCGGGTAGCGGGGGCTACGAGCAGTACTTC.

V gene TRBV6-5 combines with J gene TRBJ1-2; 9 nucleotides line up with TRBD1. The CDR3 is 13 amino acids. Germline V CDR1 and CDR2: MNHEY, SVGAGI. The ends lost 10 bases at V and 1 base at J; junction bases unmatched: 4. The CDR3 DNA sequence: TGTGCCACCAAGGACAGGGGTAACTATGGCTACACCTTC. It specifies CATKDRGNYGYTF.

This chain links TRBV11-2 with TRBJ2-5; possible D gene TRBD1, 5 bases. Germline V CDR1 and CDR2: SGHAT, FQNNGV. This CDR3 is 16 amino acids long. Trimming removed 1 base at V and 2 bases at J, with 14 bases between. The CDR3 DNA follows: TGTGCCAGCAGCTTAGCGGCAGGGATGGGGCAAGAGACCCAGTACTTC. It is translated as CASSLAAGMGQETQYF.